Each of the 11 T cell receptor beta chains below was sequenced from the same sample in a study of shared clonotypes between healthy human individuals. It was CD45RO-negative cells, positively selected for CCR7, that made up naive CD8 cells, with terminally differentiated effector memory CD45RA+ cells excluded. Clones were read by immunoSEQ multiplex PCR, and TCRdb kept only the in-frame ones, dropping some. The sample has around 2.1 million clones, about 92% seen once; the top ten hold over 1.5%. Sequences were obtained from naive CD8+ T cells from PBMCs. These receptors were collected from a man aged 18 to 29 in good health. Some clones in this sample may be carry-over from other donors' samples.

V is TRBV7-9 and J is TRBJ2-7; D remains ambiguous. This CDR3 is built from 17 residues. Germline assignment: CDR1 SEHNR and CDR2 FQNEAQ (reference sequence). Trimming took 5 bases from V and 5 from J, leaving 25 bases between them. The CDR3 DNA reads as TGTGCCAGCAGCCCCGGAGTGTTAGGCCTCAAGGACGACGAGCAGTACTTC. Protein sequence: CASSPGVLGLKDDEQYF.

The chain employs TRBV15 and TRBJ2-4; TRBD2 might be the D (5 bases). V lost 3 bases and J 2 bases, leaving 17 bases between the germline ends. This CDR3 has 17 residues. The germline gives CDR1 LNHNV, CDR2 YYDKDF (reference sequence). Here the CDR3 DNA reads TGTGCCACCAGCAGCTTTATTTCCGGGATATCCAAAAACATTCAGTACTTC. It codes for CATSSFISGISKNIQYF.

The chain is built from TRBV14 and TRBJ2-3, with 7 bases aligning to TRBD1. With V trimmed by 0 bases and J by 2 bases, 8 bases remained unmatched. From germline, CDR1 is SGHDN and CDR2 FVKESK. The CDR3 contains 17 residues. CDR3 region: CASSQDPGTVHTDTQYF. CDR3 in DNA: TGTGCCAGCAGCCAAGATCCCGGGACAGTCCACACAGATACGCAGTATTTT.

The chain combines TRBV28 with TRBJ2-4; D uncertain. Germline V lookup: CDR1 MDHEN, CDR2 SYDVKM. The CDR3 runs 13 residues. Trimming shortened V by 7 bases and J by 0 bases, and 7 bases separated the two germline ends. CDR3 nucleotides: TGTGCCAGCATCCCAATAGCCAAAAACATTCAGTACTTC. Amino acids: CASIPIAKNIQYF. Complete variable domain (other parts from reference TRBV28 and TRBJ2-4): DVKVTQSSRYLVKRTGEKVFLECVQDMDHENMFWYRQDPGLGLRLIYFSYDVKMKEKGDIPEGYSVSREKKERFSLILESASTNQTSMYLCASIPIAKNIQYFGAGTRLSVL.

This chain joins TRBV7-3 and TRBJ2-2, with TRBD2 as a possible D gene (6 bases). The CDR3 has 15 amino acids. The germline CDR1 and CDR2 sequences are SGHTA and FQGTGA. V was pared by 1 base and J by 4 bases, with 10 bases between. The CDR3 coding sequence is TGTGCCAGCAGCTTAATCGGGAGTAGCACCGGGGAGCTGTTTTTT. Translated: CASSLIGSSTGELFF.

As for this clone: Other DNA sequences from this sample encode an identical CDR3 as well. This rearrangement joins TRBV7-6 to TRBJ2-7; no reliable D call. The CDR3 has 13 amino acids. Trimming stripped 0 bases from V and 2 bases from J, with 5 bases between. Per germline, CDR1 SGHVS and CDR2 FNYEAQ. The CDR3 DNA is TGTGCCAGCAGCTTAGCTGGTACCTACGAGCAGTACTTC. As protein: CASSLAGTYEQYF.

This clone was seen a single time. This sequence joins TRBV25-1 and TRBJ2-7; 12 nucleotides line up with TRBD2. V dropped 4 bases and J dropped 9; count of bases not matched to a gene: 13. CDR1 and CDR2 (germline): MGHDK, SYGVNS. This CDR3 is built from 16 residues. The CDR3 DNA follows: TGTGCCAGCAGTGGGTGGACTAGCGGGGCCGGGTATGGGCAGTACTTC. It codes for CASSGWTSGAGYGQYF.

Remarks on this clone: This sample includes further DNA sequences coding for the same CDR3. The chain employs TRBV27 and TRBJ2-7; weak D call: TRBD1 (5 bases). Germline V gene lookup returns CDR1 MNHEY and CDR2 SMNVEV (reference sequence). The ends were cut back, 6 bases at V and 2 bases at J, with 5 bases in the middle. The CDR3 consists of 11 residues. The CDR3 nucleotides are TGTGCCAGCAGGGGGCCCTACGAGCAGTACTTC. Protein product: CASRGPYEQYF.

For the CDR3, the DNA is TGTGCCAGCAGGAGCAGGGGCGCCTCGAACACCGGGGAGCTGTTTTTT. Its translation is CASRSRGASNTGELFF. The gene calls are TRBV4-2 and TRBJ2-2, with D possibly TRBD1 on 6 matching bases. Germline CDR1 is LGHNA and CDR2 is YNFKEQ. This CDR3 spans 16 amino acids. V lost 6 bases and J 0 bases, leaving 14 bases between the germline ends.

The rearrangement links TRBV5-1 to TRBJ1-4, with 8 bases that match TRBD1. J lost 0 bases, V lost 3 bases, and 13 bases had no gene match. Germline V lookup: CDR1 SGHRS, CDR2 YFSETQ. This CDR3 has 19 residues. The DNA of the CDR3 is TGCGCCAGCAGCTGGAGCCTGGACAGGGCCAACTCAACTAATGAAAAACTGTTTTTT. It encodes CASSWSLDRANSTNEKLFF.

This chain connects TRBV28 to TRBJ1-5, with a possible D match to TRBD1 (5 bases). Germline CDR1 MDHEN, CDR2 SYDVKM. Trimming shortened V by 6 bases and J by 3 bases, and 12 bases separated the two germline ends. The CDR3 is made up of 14 amino acids. The CDR3 sequence is CASSEDSYNQPQHF. CDR3 DNA sequence: TGTGCCAGCAGCGAAGACAGCTACAATCAGCCCCAGCATTTT.